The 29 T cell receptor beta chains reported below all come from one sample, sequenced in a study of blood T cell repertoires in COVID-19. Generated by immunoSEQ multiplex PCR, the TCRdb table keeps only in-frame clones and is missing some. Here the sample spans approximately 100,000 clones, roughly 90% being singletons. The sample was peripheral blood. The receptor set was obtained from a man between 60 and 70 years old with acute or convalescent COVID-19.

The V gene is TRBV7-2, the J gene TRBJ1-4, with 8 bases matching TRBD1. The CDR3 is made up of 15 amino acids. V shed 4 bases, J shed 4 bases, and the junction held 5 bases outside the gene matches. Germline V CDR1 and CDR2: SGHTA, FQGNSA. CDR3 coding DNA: TGTGCCAGCAGCTCACAGGGGGTTAGTAATGAAAAACTGTTTTTT. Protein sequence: CASSSQGVSNEKLFF.

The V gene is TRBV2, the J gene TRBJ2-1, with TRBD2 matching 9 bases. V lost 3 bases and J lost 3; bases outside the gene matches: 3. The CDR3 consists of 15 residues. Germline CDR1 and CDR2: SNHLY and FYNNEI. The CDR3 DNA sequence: TGTGCCAGCAGTGAGGAGACTAGCGGCTACAATGAGCAGTTCTTC. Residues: CASSEETSGYNEQFF.

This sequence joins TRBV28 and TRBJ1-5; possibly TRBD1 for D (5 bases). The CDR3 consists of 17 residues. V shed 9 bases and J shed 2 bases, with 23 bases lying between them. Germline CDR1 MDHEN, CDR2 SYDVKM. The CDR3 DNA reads TGTGCCAGTCCCCCTGGGAATCCAGGGAACGGCAATCAGCCCCAGCATTTT. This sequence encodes CASPPGNPGNGNQPQHF.

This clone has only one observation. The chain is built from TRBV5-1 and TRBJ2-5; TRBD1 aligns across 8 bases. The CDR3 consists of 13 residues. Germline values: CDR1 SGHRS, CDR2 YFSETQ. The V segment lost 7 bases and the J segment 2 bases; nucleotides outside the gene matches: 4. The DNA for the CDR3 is TGCGCCAGCTCTGGACAGGGACAAGAGACCCAGTACTTC. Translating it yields CASSGQGQETQYF.

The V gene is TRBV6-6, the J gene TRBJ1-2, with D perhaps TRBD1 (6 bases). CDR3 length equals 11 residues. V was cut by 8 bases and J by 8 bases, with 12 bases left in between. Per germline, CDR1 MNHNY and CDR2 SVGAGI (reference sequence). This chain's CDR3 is CASRRGWGYTF. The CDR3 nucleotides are TGTGCCAGCCGCAGGGGCTGGGGCTACACCTTC.

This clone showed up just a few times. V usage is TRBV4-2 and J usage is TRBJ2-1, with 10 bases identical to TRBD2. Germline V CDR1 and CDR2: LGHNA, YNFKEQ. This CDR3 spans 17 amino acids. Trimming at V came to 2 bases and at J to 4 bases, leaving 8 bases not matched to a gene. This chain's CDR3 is CASSQSGGAGGYNEQFF. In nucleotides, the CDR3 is TGTGCCAGCAGCCAATCCGGAGGAGCGGGAGGGTACAATGAGCAGTTCTTC.

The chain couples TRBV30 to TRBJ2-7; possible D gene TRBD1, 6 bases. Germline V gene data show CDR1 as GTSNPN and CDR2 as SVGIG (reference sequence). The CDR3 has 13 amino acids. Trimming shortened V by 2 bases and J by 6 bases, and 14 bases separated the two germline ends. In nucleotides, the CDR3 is TGTGCCTGGAGTCGAACAGGGTCGGGCGAGCAGTACGTC. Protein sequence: CAWSRTGSGEQYV.

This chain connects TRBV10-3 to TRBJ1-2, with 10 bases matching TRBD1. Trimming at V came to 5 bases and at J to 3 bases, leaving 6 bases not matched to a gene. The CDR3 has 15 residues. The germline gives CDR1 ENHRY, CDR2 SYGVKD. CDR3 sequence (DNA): TGTGCCATCAGTACTCCGACAGGGGGCGACTATGGCTACACCTTC. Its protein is CAISTPTGGDYGYTF.

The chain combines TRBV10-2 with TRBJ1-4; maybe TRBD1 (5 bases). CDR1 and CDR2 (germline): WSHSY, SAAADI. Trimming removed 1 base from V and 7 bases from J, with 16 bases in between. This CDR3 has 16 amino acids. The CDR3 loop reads CASSEWGGVIGEKLFF. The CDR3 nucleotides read TGCGCCAGCAGTGAGTGGGGAGGGGTTATAGGTGAAAAACTGTTTTTT.

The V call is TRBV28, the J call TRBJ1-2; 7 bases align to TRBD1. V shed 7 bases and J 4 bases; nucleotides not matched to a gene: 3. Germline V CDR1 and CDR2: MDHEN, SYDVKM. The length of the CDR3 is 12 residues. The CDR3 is CASKGAVYGYTF. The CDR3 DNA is TGTGCCAGCAAGGGGGCGGTCTATGGCTACACCTTC.

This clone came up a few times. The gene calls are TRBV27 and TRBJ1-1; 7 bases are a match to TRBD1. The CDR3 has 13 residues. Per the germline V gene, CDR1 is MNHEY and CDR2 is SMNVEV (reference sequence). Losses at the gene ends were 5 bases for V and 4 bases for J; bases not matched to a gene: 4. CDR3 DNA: TGTGCCAGCAGTCTCGACAGGGTCACTGAAGCTTTCTTT. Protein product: CASSLDRVTEAFF.

In nucleotides, the CDR3 is TGCGCCACCGCGGAGACGACCTACAATGAGCAGTTCTTC. Encoded protein: CATAETTYNEQFF. The chain has TRBV10-2 and TRBJ2-1, with D unresolved. From germline, CDR1 is WSHSY and CDR2 SAAADI. V lost 10 bases to trimming and J lost 2 bases, with 12 bases between them. The CDR3 is made up of 13 amino acids.

CDR3: CASRTGTGVAYEQYF. The CDR3, as DNA: TGTGCCAGCCGCACCGGGACAGGGGTCGCCTACGAGCAGTACTTC. J is TRBJ2-7 and V is TRBV27; 10 bases agree with TRBD1. CDR1 and CDR2 (germline): MNHEY, SMNVEV (reference sequence). CDR3 length: 15 residues. V was pared by 8 bases and J by 2 bases, with 9 bases of the junction left unmatched.

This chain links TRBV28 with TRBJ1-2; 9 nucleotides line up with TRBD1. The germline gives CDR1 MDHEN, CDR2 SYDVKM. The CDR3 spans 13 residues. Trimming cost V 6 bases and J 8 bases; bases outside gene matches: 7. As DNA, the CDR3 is TGTGCCAGCAGACCCCGGACAGGGGTCGGCTACACCTTC. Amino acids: CASRPRTGVGYTF.

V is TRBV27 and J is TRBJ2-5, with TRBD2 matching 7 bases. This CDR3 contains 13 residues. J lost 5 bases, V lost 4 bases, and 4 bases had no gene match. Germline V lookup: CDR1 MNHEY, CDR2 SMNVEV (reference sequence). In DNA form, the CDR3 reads TGTGCCAGCAGTTCTTTCGGGGGGGAGACCCAGTACTTC. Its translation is CASSSFGGETQYF.

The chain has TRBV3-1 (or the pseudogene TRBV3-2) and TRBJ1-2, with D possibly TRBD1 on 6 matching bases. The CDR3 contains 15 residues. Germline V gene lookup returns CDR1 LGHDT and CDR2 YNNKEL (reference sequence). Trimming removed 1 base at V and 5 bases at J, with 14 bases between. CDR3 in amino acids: CASSQAGQHVYGYTF. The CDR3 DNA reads TGTGCCAGCAGCCAAGCAGGACAGCATGTATATGGCTACACCTTC.

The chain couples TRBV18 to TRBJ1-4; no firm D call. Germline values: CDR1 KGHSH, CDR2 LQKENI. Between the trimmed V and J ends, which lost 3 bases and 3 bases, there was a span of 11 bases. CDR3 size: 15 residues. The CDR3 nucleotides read TGTGCCAGCTCACCCGCCCCGAGGGCTAATGAAAAACTGTTTTTT. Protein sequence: CASSPAPRANEKLFF.

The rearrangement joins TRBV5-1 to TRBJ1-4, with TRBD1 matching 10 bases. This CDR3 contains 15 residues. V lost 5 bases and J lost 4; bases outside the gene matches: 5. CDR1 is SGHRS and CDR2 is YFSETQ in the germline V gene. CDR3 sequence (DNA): TGCGCCAGCAGGACAGGGGGCGATAGTAATGAAAAACTGTTTTTT. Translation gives CASRTGGDSNEKLFF.

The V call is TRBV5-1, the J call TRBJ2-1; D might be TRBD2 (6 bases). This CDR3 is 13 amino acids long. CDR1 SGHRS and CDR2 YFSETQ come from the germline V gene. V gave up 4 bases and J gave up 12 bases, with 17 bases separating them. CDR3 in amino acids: CASSPISGTWQFF. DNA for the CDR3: TGCGCCAGCAGCCCGATTTCGGGGACTTGGCAGTTCTTC.

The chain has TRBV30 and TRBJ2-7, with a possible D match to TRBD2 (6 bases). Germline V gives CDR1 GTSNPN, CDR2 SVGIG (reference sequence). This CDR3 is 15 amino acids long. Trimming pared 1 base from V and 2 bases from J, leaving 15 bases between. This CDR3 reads CAWSADLVAAYEQYF. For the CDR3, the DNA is TGTGCCTGGAGTGCCGACCTAGTAGCGGCCTACGAGCAGTACTTC.

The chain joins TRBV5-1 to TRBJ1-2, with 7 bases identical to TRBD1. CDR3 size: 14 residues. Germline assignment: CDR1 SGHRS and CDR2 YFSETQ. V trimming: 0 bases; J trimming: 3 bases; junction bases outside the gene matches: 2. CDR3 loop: CASSLATGDYGYTF. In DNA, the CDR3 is TGCGCCAGCAGCTTGGCCACAGGGGACTATGGCTACACCTTC.

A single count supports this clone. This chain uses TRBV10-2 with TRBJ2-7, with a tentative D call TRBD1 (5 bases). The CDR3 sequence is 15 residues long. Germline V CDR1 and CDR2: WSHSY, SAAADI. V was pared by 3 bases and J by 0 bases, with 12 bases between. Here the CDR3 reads CASSDSAGSSYEQYV. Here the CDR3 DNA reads TGCGCCAGCAGTGATTCCGCAGGGTCCTCCTACGAGCAGTACGTC.

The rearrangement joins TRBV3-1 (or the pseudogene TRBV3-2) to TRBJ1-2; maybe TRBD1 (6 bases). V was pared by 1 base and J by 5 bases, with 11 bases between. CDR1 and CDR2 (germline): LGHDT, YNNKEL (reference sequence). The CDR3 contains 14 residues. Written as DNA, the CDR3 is TGTGCCAGCAGCCAAGGTACAGGGAAATATGGCTACACCTTC. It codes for CASSQGTGKYGYTF.

Here the CDR3 reads CASSPGRTSGTSYNEQFF. The DNA for the CDR3 is TGTGCCAGCAGCCCCGGGCGGACTAGCGGGACGTCCTACAATGAGCAGTTCTTC. The chain carries TRBV5-4 and TRBJ2-1; 12 bases are shared with TRBD2. Germline-derived CDR1 and CDR2 are SGHNT and YYREEE (reference sequence). V trimming: 4 bases; J trimming: 1 base; junction bases outside the gene matches: 9. The CDR3 is 18 amino acids.

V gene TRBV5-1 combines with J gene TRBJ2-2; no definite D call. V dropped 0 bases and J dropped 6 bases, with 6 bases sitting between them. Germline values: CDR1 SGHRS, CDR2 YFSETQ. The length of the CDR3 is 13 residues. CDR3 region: CASSLAVAGELFF. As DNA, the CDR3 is TGCGCCAGCAGCTTGGCGGTAGCCGGGGAGCTGTTTTTT. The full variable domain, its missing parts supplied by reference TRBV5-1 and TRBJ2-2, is KAGVTQTPRYLIKTRGQQVTLSCSPISGHRSVSWYQQTPGQGLQFLFEYFSETQRNKGNFPGRFSGRQFSNSRSEMNVSTLELGDSALYLCASSLAVAGELFFGEGSRLTVL.

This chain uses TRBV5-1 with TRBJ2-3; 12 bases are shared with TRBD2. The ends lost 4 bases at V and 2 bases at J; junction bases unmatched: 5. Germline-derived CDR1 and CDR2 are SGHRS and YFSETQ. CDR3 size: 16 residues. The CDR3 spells CASSIRTSGITDTQYF. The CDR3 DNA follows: TGCGCCAGCAGCATACGGACTAGCGGGATCACAGATACGCAGTATTTT.

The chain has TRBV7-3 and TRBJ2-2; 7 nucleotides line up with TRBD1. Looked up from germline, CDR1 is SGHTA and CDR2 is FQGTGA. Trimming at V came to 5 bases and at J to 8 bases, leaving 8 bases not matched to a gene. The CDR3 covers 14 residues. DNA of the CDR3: TGTGCCAGCAGCCGGGACAGCTTAGGTGGGGAGCTGTTTTTT. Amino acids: CASSRDSLGGELFF. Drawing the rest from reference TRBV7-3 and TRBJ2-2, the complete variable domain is GAGVSQTPSNKVTEKGKYVELRCDPISGHTALYWYRQSLGQGPEFLIYFQGTGAADDSGLPNDRFFAVRPEGSVSTLKIQRTERGDSAVYLCASSRDSLGGELFFGEGSRLTVL.

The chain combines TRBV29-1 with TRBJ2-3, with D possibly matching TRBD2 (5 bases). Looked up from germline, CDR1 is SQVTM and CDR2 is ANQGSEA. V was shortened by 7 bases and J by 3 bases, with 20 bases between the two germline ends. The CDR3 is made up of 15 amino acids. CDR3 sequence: CSGGELGSATDTQYF. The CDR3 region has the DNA TGCAGCGGTGGAGAGCTAGGGAGTGCAACAGATACGCAGTATTTT.

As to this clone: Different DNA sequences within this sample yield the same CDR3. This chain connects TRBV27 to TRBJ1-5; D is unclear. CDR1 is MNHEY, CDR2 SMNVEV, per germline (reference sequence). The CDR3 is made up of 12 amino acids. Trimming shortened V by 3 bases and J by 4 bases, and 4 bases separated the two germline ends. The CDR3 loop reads CASSLRNQPQHF. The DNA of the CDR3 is TGTGCCAGCAGTTTGAGGAATCAGCCCCAGCATTTT.